This T cell receptor beta chain comes out of a study of T-cell memory formation after mild COVID-19 listed by TCRdb under 2021. General notes on the study: TCR sequence clusters from the two donors were largely donor specific. In a couple of donors, T-cell clones that expanded and contracted after mild COVID-19 were followed by sequencing TCRalpha and TCRbeta repertoires longitudinally. The cohort was made up of two young adult volunteers, one female and one male, who were previously healthy.

Reading from cysteine to phenylalanine, the CDR3 counts 15 amino acids. Solely the CDR3 DNA is kept, with 45 bases framed from the first base. For this chain, trimming is 1 base at the V end and 7 bases at the J end, and the number of junction bases without a gene match is 10. Based on the germline V gene, the CDR1 and CDR2 sequences are SGDLS and YYNGEE. Notes on this clonotype: Its antigen is not yet known. It has no much larger one-base neighbor in the sample; base qualities were not kept.

What the work shows at the level of the full study, not this receptor alone: Some responding clones were found in pre-infection memory, which suggests that pre-existing cross-reactive memory T cells took part in the SARS-CoV-2 response. Balanced CD4/CD8 phenotypes were observed for clones contracting from day 15 to 85, whereas a bias towards CD4+ was observed for a second wave of clones expanding from day 15 to 37. SARS-CoV-2 specificity of the second-wave clones peaking on day 37 was not confirmed. The study included only a couple of mild cases, and larger cohorts that include severe cases with pre-infection samples were judged to be necessary. Contracting CD4+ clones were located mainly in the CM and EM memory subsets, whereas CD8+ clones were found to be enriched in EMRA.

PBMCs were isolated by Ficoll-Paque density gradient centrifugation. The sequencer listed for this sample is Illumina NovaSeq 6000. cDNA libraries for TCRalpha and TCRbeta were prepared by 5'RACE using constant-segment primers, with sample barcodes and unique molecular identifiers added. RNA was extracted from every sample with Trizol reagent. The libraries were amplified in two PCR steps, and the second step added a second sample barcode and Illumina TruSeq adapters. Sequencing of libraries was performed on an Illumina NovaSeq with 2 x 150 bp paired-end reads. On the study's bioinformatics: The reads were demultiplexed and collapsed into UMI-guided consensus sequences using migec v1.2.7. Using mixcr v2.1.11, UMI consensuses were aligned to TRA and TRB V and J templates and then assembled into clonotypes. Expanded or contracted clonotypes were those called significant by both edgeR and NoisET, with noise models trained on biological replicates. For edgeR calls, the thresholds were a false discovery rate-adjusted p below 0.01 and a log2 fold-change of 1. As an exploratory analysis of dynamics, max-normalized trajectories of the 1000 most abundant clonotypes were examined with PCA combined with hierarchical clustering. Separately sequenced CD4+ and CD8+ repertoires were used to assign the CD4 or CD8 phenotype of responding clones. The public sequencing data were trimmed at Q25 with fastp and processed into clonotypes with MiXCR by TCRdb, which kept only in-frame beta chains. Each entry is one CDR3 protein sequence, shown with its most common DNA and genes. The V and J calls and clone size are TCRdb's, not the authors'. In this sample the table shows around 310,000 distinct CDR3 sequences, roughly 19% of which occur a single time. Together, the top ten hold 21% of the sample.

This receptor chain uses TRBV9 and TRBJ1-2, and 7 junction bases match TRBD1. Source material: PBMCs or a T cell subset sorted from them (not recorded which). The receptor's source is a man younger than 35 who had mild COVID-19 (a few samples of this study predate the infection). The sample titles of this study are shuffled in the database, so cell type and time point are left out; the donor was told from shared clones. The sequence in DNA is TGTGCCAGCAGCGTATCACAGGGGCAGGGTTCTGGCTACACCTTC. This translates into CASSVSQGQGSGYTF.